This is a list of T cell receptor beta chains from one sample in a study of beta chain features in type 1 diabetes. Measured with immunoSEQ multiplex PCR; TCRdb has only the in-frame clones, and not every one. The sample consists of some 63,000 clones, around three fifths of them appearing once. The sample comprised Tregs from blood. Receptors originate from a woman under 30 in good health. CDR3s include the opening cysteine and the closing phenylalanine or tryptophan. The D gene is left open where the match is weak. Size is stated for part of the rows, as once, few or many counts, or as a class when the clone is expanded.

abundance | j_gene | d_gene | v_gene | CDR3nt | CDR3aa
- | TRBJ2-7 | TRBD1 | TRBV30 | TGTGCCTGGAATCGGGACAGTAGAGGCTCCTACGAGCAGTACTTC | CAWNRDSRGSYEQYF
- | TRBJ2-1 | - | TRBV5-1 | TGCGCCAGCTCCTTCCTTTACAATGAGCAGTTCTTC | CASSFLYNEQFF
- | TRBJ2-1 | - | TRBV5-4 | TGTGCCAGCAGCTTGGGGGGCCAGCTTTACAATGAGCAGTTCTTC | CASSLGGQLYNEQFF
- | TRBJ1-1 | - | TRBV5-5 | TGTGCCAGCAGCCCCCCCAGGGATGGAGCTGAAGCTTTCTTT | CASSPPRDGAEAFF
once | TRBJ1-1 | - | TRBV28 | TGTGCCAGCAGTTTATTCGGGGGTCGACTCACTGAAGCTTTCTTT | CASSLFGGRLTEAFF
few | TRBJ1-2 | - | TRBV29-1 | TGCAGCACCAGGGTTTTCGATGGCTACACCTTC | CSTRVFDGYTF
- | TRBJ2-3 | - | TRBV7-9 | TGTGCCAGCAGCTCCGGGACTTTCTCGGGCACAGATACGCAGTATTTT | CASSSGTFSGTDTQYF
medium-sized | TRBJ2-7 | TRBD2 | TRBV5-1 | TGCGCCAGCAGCGCGGGACTAGCTGTCTACGAGCAGTACTTC | CASSAGLAVYEQYF
- | TRBJ1-4 | TRBD1 | TRBV6-5 | TGTGCCAGCAGGGCACAGGGGCGCAATGAAAAACTGTTTTTT | CASRAQGRNEKLFF
- | TRBJ1-4 | TRBD1 | TRBV6-5 | TGTGCCAGCAGTTACCGCCGGACAGGGGGTCGGGAAAAACTGTTTTTT | CASSYRRTGGREKLFF
- | TRBJ2-4 | - | TRBV9 | TGTGCCAGCAGCGTAGTCGTCGGCGCTAACGGCGGGGACATTCAGTACTTC | CASSVVVGANGGDIQYF
- | TRBJ1-3 | - | TRBV4-3 | TGCGCCAGCAGCCAAGATATTTTTCAGGGGCCCCTCGGAAACACCATATATTTT | CASSQDIFQGPLGNTIYF
- | TRBJ1-1 | - | TRBV10-3 | TGTGCCATCAGTGAGTCGAATTCAGGGATTGCTGCTTTCTTT | CAISESNSGIAAFF
- | TRBJ1-2 | - | TRBV7-2 | TGTGCCAGCAGCTTAGGAGGGGGGGTAGGCTACACCTTC | CASSLGGGVGYTF
- | TRBJ2-1 | TRBD1 | TRBV6-5 | TGTGCCAGCAAAAACGGACAGGGAAACAATGAGCAGTTCTTC | CASKNGQGNNEQFF
- | TRBJ2-5 | - | TRBV5-1 | TGCGCCAGCAGCTTGGAGAACAGGGTGTTTGAGACCCAGTACTTC | CASSLENRVFETQYF
few | TRBJ1-2 | - | TRBV6-6 | TGTGCCAGCAGTACCACGACAGGCGATGGCTACACCTTC | CASSTTTGDGYTF
- | TRBJ2-5 | - | TRBV18 | TGTGCCAGCTCGTTCGGGGGACAAGAGACCCAGTACTTC | CASSFGGQETQYF
few | TRBJ1-4 | - | TRBV2 | TGTGCCAGCAGAGGGGATTATGAAAAACTGTTTTTT | CASRGDYEKLFF
- | TRBJ2-3 | - | TRBV29-1 | TGCAGCGTTGTAAGGGGCAGGTCAGATACGCAGTATTTT | CSVVRGRSDTQYF
few | TRBJ2-1 | TRBD2 | TRBV5-1 | TGCGCCAGCAGCTTGGGACTAGCGGGAGCCAATGAGCAGTTCTTC | CASSLGLAGANEQFF
few | TRBJ2-3 | - | TRBV18 | TGTGCCAGCTCACAGACAGCGACAGATACGCAGTATTTT | CASSQTATDTQYF
- | TRBJ2-3 | TRBD2 | TRBV6-6 | TGTGCCAGTCGGGGGGGCACAGATACGCAGTATTTT | CASRGGTDTQYF
few | TRBJ2-5 | TRBD2 | TRBV27 | TGTGCCAGCAGTGGACGGACTAGCGGGGGGGACGCCCAGTACTTC | CASSGRTSGGDAQYF
- | TRBJ1-2 | TRBD1 | TRBV4-2 | TGTGCCAGCAGCCCCCTGACAGGGCCTAACTATGGCTACACCTTC | CASSPLTGPNYGYTF
- | TRBJ2-1 | TRBD2 | TRBV19 | TGTGCCAGTAGTTTAATAAACACGGGACTAGCGGGGGGTTGGAAGCAGTTCTTC | CASSLINTGLAGGWKQFF
- | TRBJ2-3 | - | TRBV20-1 | TGCAGTGCTAGCGGGTGGGATACGCAGTATTTT | CSASGWDTQYF
- | TRBJ2-3 | TRBD1 | TRBV7-2 | TGTGCCAGCAGCTTGCTACAGGGGGCGGTTGGGACGCAGTATTTT | CASSLLQGAVGTQYF
- | TRBJ2-5 | TRBD1 | TRBV12-5 | TGTGCTAGTGGTTCCACGGGGGGACAGGGGGTTCAAGAGACCCAGTACTTC | CASGSTGGQGVQETQYF
- | TRBJ2-2 | - | TRBV21-1 | TGTGCCAGCAGCAAAGTGGGGCGGATTAAGAACACCGGGGAGCTGTTTTTT | CASSKVGRIKNTGELFF
- | TRBJ2-5 | - | TRBV4-3 | TGCGCCAGCAGCCAAGTCGCTGGGGCGGAAGAGACCCAGTACTTC | CASSQVAGAEETQYF
few | TRBJ1-1 | - | TRBV5-1 | TGCGCCAGCAGCTTTATGCCGAGGGGGGGCGTGTATCGAGTGGGCAACACTGAAGCTTTCTTT | CASSFMPRGGVYRVGNTEAFF
- | TRBJ1-2 | TRBD1 | TRBV11-1 | TGTGCCAGCAGCCCTCGGAAGACAGGGAACTATGGCTACACCTTC | CASSPRKTGNYGYTF
once | TRBJ1-6 | - | TRBV4-2 | TGTGCCAGCAGCCACCCGACAGTCTATAATTCACCCCTCCACTTT | CASSHPTVYNSPLHF
- | TRBJ1-1 | - | TRBV7-9 | TGTGCCACTCGACAGAACACTGAAGCTTTCTTT | CATRQNTEAFF
- | TRBJ2-5 | TRBD2 | TRBV5-8 | TGTGCCAGCAGCTTTGCAGCGGGAGTATTGGAGACCCAGTACTTC | CASSFAAGVLETQYF
once | TRBJ1-2 | TRBD1 | TRBV19 | TGTGCCAGTAGTACAGGGGGAACTAACTATGGCTACACCTTC | CASSTGGTNYGYTF
- | TRBJ2-7 | - | TRBV18 | TGTGCCAGCTCACCACCGAACGGCTACGAGCAGTACTTC | CASSPPNGYEQYF
- | TRBJ1-1 | TRBD1 | TRBV13 | TGTGCCAGCAGCTTATCTAGGTGGAGGACAGGGGCTTCGGCTTTCTTT | CASSLSRWRTGASAFF
- | TRBJ2-1 | TRBD2 | TRBV5-6 | TGTGCCAGCAGCCGGGGGGTTCGCTCCTACAATGAGCAGTTCTTC | CASSRGVRSYNEQFF
many | TRBJ2-7 | TRBD2 | TRBV6-5 | TGTGCCAGCAGTTACGGAGTAGCGGGAGGGATCGAGCAGTACTTC | CASSYGVAGGIEQYF
- | TRBJ2-3 | - | TRBV5-1 | TGCGCCAGCAGCTTGGCCGTTCCCTTAAGCACAGATACGCAGTATTTT | CASSLAVPLSTDTQYF
once | TRBJ2-6 | TRBD2 | TRBV7-2 | TGTGCCAGCAGCTTAGTTAGCGGGAGCTCTGGGGCCAACGTCCTGACTTTC | CASSLVSGSSGANVLTF
- | TRBJ2-7 | - | TRBV9 | TGTGCCAGCAGCATCGGAGGGGATTCGGACTACGAGCAGTACTTC | CASSIGGDSDYEQYF
- | TRBJ2-1 | TRBD1 | TRBV5-1 | TGCGCCAGCAGCTACAGGGGCCTTTACTACAATGAGCAGTTCTTC | CASSYRGLYYNEQFF
- | TRBJ2-3 | - | TRBV18 | TGTGCCAGCTCACCACGCTTAGAGGGAGATACGCAGTATTTT | CASSPRLEGDTQYF
- | TRBJ2-2 | TRBD1 | TRBV2 | TGTGCCAGCATCGGACAGGCGAACACCGGGGAGCTGTTTTTT | CASIGQANTGELFF
few | TRBJ1-1 | TRBD1 | TRBV18 | TGTGCCAGCTCACTAACCACAGGGGTGGTAGGCACTGAAGCTTTCTTT | CASSLTTGVVGTEAFF
- | TRBJ1-2 | TRBD1 | TRBV30 | TGTGCCTCCTGGACAGGGGTTCGTGGCTACACCTTC | CASWTGVRGYTF
once | TRBJ2-3 | TRBD1 | TRBV10-1 | TGCGCCAGCAGCCCCGGACAGGGGCGAACAGATACGCAGTATTTT | CASSPGQGRTDTQYF
- | TRBJ2-7 | TRBD1 | TRBV7-2 | TGTGCCAGCAGCCGGGCCGGGACAGGGATAATCGAGCAGTACTTC | CASSRAGTGIIEQYF